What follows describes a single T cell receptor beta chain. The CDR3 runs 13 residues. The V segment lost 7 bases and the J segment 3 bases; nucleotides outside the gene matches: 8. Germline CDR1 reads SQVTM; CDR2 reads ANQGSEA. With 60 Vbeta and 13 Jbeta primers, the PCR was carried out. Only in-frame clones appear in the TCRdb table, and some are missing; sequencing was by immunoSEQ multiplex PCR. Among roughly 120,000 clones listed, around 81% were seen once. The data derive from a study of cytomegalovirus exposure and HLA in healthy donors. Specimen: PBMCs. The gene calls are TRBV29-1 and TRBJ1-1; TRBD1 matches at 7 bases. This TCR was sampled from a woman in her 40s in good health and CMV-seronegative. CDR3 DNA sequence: TGCAGCGCGAGGGGGCGCCGGGACACTGAAGCTTTCTTT. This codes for CSARGRRDTEAFF.